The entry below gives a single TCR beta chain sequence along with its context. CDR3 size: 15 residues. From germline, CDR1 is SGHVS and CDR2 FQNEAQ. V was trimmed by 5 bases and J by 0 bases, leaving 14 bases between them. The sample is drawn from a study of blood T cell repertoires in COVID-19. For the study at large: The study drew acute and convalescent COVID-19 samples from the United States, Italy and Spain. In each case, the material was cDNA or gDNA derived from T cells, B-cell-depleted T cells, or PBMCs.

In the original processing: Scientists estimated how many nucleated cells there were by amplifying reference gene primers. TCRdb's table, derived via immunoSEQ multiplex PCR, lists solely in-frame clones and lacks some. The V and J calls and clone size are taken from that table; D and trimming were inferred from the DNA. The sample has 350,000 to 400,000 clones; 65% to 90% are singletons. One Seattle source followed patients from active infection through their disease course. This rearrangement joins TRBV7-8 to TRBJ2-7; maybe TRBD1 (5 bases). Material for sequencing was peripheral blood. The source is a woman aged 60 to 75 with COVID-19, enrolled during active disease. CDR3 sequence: CASSLMRTTSYEQYF. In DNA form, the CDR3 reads TGTGCCAGCAGCCTGATGAGGACAACCTCCTACGAGCAGTACTTC. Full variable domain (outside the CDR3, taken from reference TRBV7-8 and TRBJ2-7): GAGVSQSPRYKVAKRGQDVALRCDPISGHVSLFWYQQALGQGPEFLTYFQNEAQLDKSGLPSDRFFAERPEGSVSTLKIQRTQQEDSAVYLCASSLMRTTSYEQYFGPGTRLTVT.